This T cell receptor beta chain was profiled in a study of control samples from healthy donors and cancer patients. This CDR3 is 12 amino acids long. V lost 2 bases and J lost 9, with 5 bases in between. Comments on this clone: This sample includes further DNA sequences coding for the same CDR3.

The protocol was immunoSEQ multiplex PCR, while the TCRdb copy is restricted to in-frame clones and leaves out a portion. The table lists 60,000 to 95,000 clones, more than 75% of them singletons. V and J are TRBV12-3 or TRBV12-4 and TRBJ1-6, with D unresolved. The sample taken for sequencing was blood. This TCR derives from a man aged 45 to 65 in good health. DNA for the CDR3: TGTGCCAGCAGTTTAAGGGTTTCACCCCTCCACTTT. It translates to CASSLRVSPLHF.